This T cell receptor (beta chain) was recovered during a study of shared clonotypes between healthy human individuals. Repertoires were generated with immunoSEQ multiplex PCR, while TCRdb's copy carries only in-frame clones and drops some. This table holds about 1.5 million clones, around 98% found once. V was pared by 4 bases and J by 0 bases, with 1 base of the junction left unmatched. The CDR3 totals 14 residues. Germline values: CDR1 MNHEY, CDR2 SMNVEV (reference sequence). The split of CD4+ cells yielded CD45RA+ naive and CD45RA-negative memory subsets. This TCR was recovered from a man aged 25-45 years in good health. The sequenced sample was naive CD4+ T cells sorted from blood. Subset indicated: CD45RA+ positively selected. The rearrangement links TRBV27 to TRBJ2-7, with TRBD2 matching over 9 bases. CDR3 nucleotide sequence: TGTGCCAGCAGTTCGGGACTAGCCTCCTACGAGCAGTACTTC. Amino acid sequence: CASSSGLASYEQYF.